The sequence of this T cell receptor beta chain was determined in a study of control samples from healthy donors and cancer patients. Repertoires were generated with immunoSEQ multiplex PCR, while TCRdb's copy carries only in-frame clones and drops some. Altogether 10,000 or so clones are present, around 90% being singletons, with the ten largest covering about 20%. Trimming stripped 0 bases from V and 5 bases from J, with 15 bases between. This CDR3 has 16 residues. CDR1 is SGHKS, CDR2 YYEKEE, per germline (reference sequence). Sequenced input: PBMCs. The V call is TRBV5-5, the J call TRBJ1-5; no firm D call. The clonotype originates from a man aged 60-69 years with colorectal cancer. The CDR3 DNA is TGTGCCAGCAGCTTGGGCCTGTACCCCTACCATCAGCCCCAGCATTTT. This sequence encodes CASSLGLYPYHQPQHF.